These T cell receptor beta chains were read from a single sample in a study of beta chain features in type 1 diabetes. Generated by immunoSEQ multiplex PCR, the TCRdb table keeps only in-frame clones and is missing some. The sample lists 500,000 to 850,000 clones, 11% to 15% seen once, with nearly 0.04% in the top ten. Material: naive CD4+ T cells from blood. These receptors originate from a man aged 18 to 30 with type 1 diabetes. The CDR3 runs from the conserved cysteine through the conserved F or W. D genes are given only for firm matches. A clone size is listed for some rows: how often the clone was seen (once, few, many), or a class if it is expanded.

size | D | J | V | DNA | CDR3
NA | NA | TRBJ2-7 | TRBV30 | TGTGCCTGGGCCTGGGGGGGCAACGAGCAGTACTTC | CAWAWGGNEQYF
NA | NA | TRBJ1-1 | TRBV30 | TGTGCCTGGATGGGGAGGACTGAAGCTTTCTTT | CAWMGRTEAFF
few | NA | TRBJ2-5 | TRBV5-4 | TGTGCCAGCAGCCTAGACCGGGATTGGGTGACCCAGTACTTC | CASSLDRDWVTQYF
NA | TRBD1 | TRBJ1-4 | TRBV5-6 | TGTGCCAGCACGACGACAGGGCGGCGTGAAAAACTGTTTTTT | CASTTTGRREKLFF
few | TRBD1 | TRBJ2-2 | TRBV2 | TGTGCCAGCAGTACAGGGGGCGGTAGCACCGGGGAGCTGTTTTTT | CASSTGGGSTGELFF
few | NA | TRBJ1-2 | TRBV30 | TGTGCCTGGGCCCCCCCGGCTGGCTACACCTTC | CAWAPPAGYTF
NA | NA | TRBJ1-4 | TRBV29-1 | TGCAGCGTTGGAGGGAGGACTAATGAAAAACTGTTTTTT | CSVGGRTNEKLFF
few | NA | TRBJ2-5 | TRBV7-7 | TGTGCTAGCAGCTTAGTCACAGGGAGGCAAGAGACCCAGTACTTC | CASSLVTGRQETQYF
few | NA | TRBJ1-1 | TRBV6-6 | TGTGCCAGCAGTTATGGCCTACCCCAAAACACTGAAGCTTTCTTT | CASSYGLPQNTEAFF
NA | NA | TRBJ2-1 | TRBV18 | TGTGCCAGCTCGCCGTTCGAAAAGGGGGGCAATGAGCAGTTCTTC | CASSPFEKGGNEQFF
few | NA | TRBJ2-7 | TRBV6-1 | TGTGCCAGCACCGAGGTATCCTACGAGCAGTACTTC | CASTEVSYEQYF
few | NA | TRBJ1-2 | TRBV2 | TGTGCCAGCAGTGTAAGAGGCTACACCTTC | CASSVRGYTF
NA | NA | TRBJ2-1 | TRBV6-1 | TGTGCCAGCAGTACTGGATACAATGAGCAGTTCTTC | CASSTGYNEQFF
few | TRBD2 | TRBJ2-7 | TRBV6-6 | TGTGCCAGCAGTTACCAGCTAGCGGGGGGGCATAACGAGCAGTACTTC | CASSYQLAGGHNEQYF
NA | TRBD1 | TRBJ1-2 | TRBV5-6 | TGTGCCAGCAGCTTGGTCGGGACAGGGGATGGCTACACCTTC | CASSLVGTGDGYTF
NA | NA | TRBJ2-7 | TRBV7-9 | TGTGCCAGCAGCTTAGGGACCAGCCTCAGCTCCTACGAGCAGTACTTC | CASSLGTSLSSYEQYF
few | NA | TRBJ1-1 | TRBV7-2 | TGTGCCAGCAGCCAACTAAGGTTCTTGGGCACTGAAGCTTTCTTT | CASSQLRFLGTEAFF
few | NA | TRBJ2-7 | TRBV18 | TGTGCCAGTTCACCCAGACGGGACTCCTACGAGCAGTACTTC | CASSPRRDSYEQYF
NA | NA | TRBJ2-5 | TRBV29-1 | TGCAGCGGACTTCCCGACCCTCAAGAGACCCAGTACTTC | CSGLPDPQETQYF
NA | NA | TRBJ1-2 | TRBV30 | TGTGCCTGGAGTCAGTCTGGTGGCTACACCTTC | CAWSQSGGYTF
NA | TRBD2 | TRBJ2-1 | TRBV7-9 | TGTGCCAGCAGTCGGGGGGTTCGGACGGCGGGTGAGCAGTTCTTC | CASSRGVRTAGEQFF
NA | NA | TRBJ2-7 | TRBV4-1 | TGCGCCAGCAGTTATGCTCCCTCCTACGAGCAGTACTTC | CASSYAPSYEQYF
NA | TRBD1 | TRBJ1-1 | TRBV29-1 | TGCAGCACCAGGACAGGGGGAGGTACTGAAGCTTTCTTT | CSTRTGGGTEAFF
NA | NA | TRBJ2-1 | TRBV6-1 | TGTGCCAGCAGTGACGTGGGCAGCTCCTACAATGAGCAGTTCTTC | CASSDVGSSYNEQFF
NA | NA | TRBJ2-7 | TRBV5-4 | TGTGCCAGCAGCCCCACTAGTTGGGAATCACCCGAGCAGTACTTC | CASSPTSWESPEQYF
NA | NA | TRBJ1-6 | TRBV2 | TGTGCCAGCAGTGGAGGGCGGGATTCACCCCTCCACTTT | CASSGGRDSPLHF
few | NA | TRBJ1-2 | TRBV29-1 | TGCAGCGTTGAGTGGGGCGGGTCTAACTATGGCTACACCTTC | CSVEWGGSNYGYTF
NA | NA | TRBJ1-2 | TRBV14 | TGTGCCAGCAGCCAAGTTACCGGAGTCTCTGGCTACACCTTC | CASSQVTGVSGYTF
once | TRBD2 | TRBJ2-4 | TRBV7-9 | TGTGCCAGCAGCTTAGAGACTAGCGGCTCAAAGTACTTC | CASSLETSGSKYF
NA | TRBD1 | TRBJ1-5 | TRBV6-5 | TGTGCCAGCAGTTACTCCTCGACAGGGGTCAATCAGCCCCAGCATTTT | CASSYSSTGVNQPQHF
NA | NA | TRBJ2-7 | TRBV30 | TGTGCCTGGAGTGAGTTCGACGGAGTGGCTGAGCAGTACTTC | CAWSEFDGVAEQYF
few | TRBD1 | TRBJ1-2 | TRBV5-4 | TGTGCCAGCAGCCCGACAGGGTATGACTATGGCTACACCTTC | CASSPTGYDYGYTF
few | NA | TRBJ1-1 | TRBV29-1 | TGCAGCGTTGTGTGGGTGAACACTGAAGCTTTCTTT | CSVVWVNTEAFF
NA | TRBD2 | TRBJ2-1 | TRBV2 | TGTGCCAGCAGGACGACTAGCTTTGTCAATGAGCAGTTCTTC | CASRTTSFVNEQFF
NA | NA | TRBJ1-2 | TRBV7-2 | TGTGCCAGCAGCTTAGCAATGGATGGCTACACCTTC | CASSLAMDGYTF
NA | TRBD1 | TRBJ1-4 | TRBV7-2 | TGTGCCAGCAGACAAGACAGGGGAGGTGAAAAACTGTTTTTT | CASRQDRGGEKLFF
NA | TRBD2 | TRBJ2-1 | TRBV6-6 | TGTGCCAGCACACTCCTAGCGGGAGGCAGCAATGAGCAGTTCTTC | CASTLLAGGSNEQFF
few | TRBD2 | TRBJ2-1 | TRBV11-2 | TGTGCCAGCAGCCCCGGGGGAGCGGGAGGGCCGAATGAGCAGTTCTTC | CASSPGGAGGPNEQFF
few | NA | TRBJ2-3 | TRBV5-6 | TGTGCCAGCAGCTCGGGAGTTATAACTAGCACAGATACGCAGTATTTT | CASSSGVITSTDTQYF
few | TRBD1 | TRBJ1-2 | TRBV28 | TGTGCCAGCACCCAACCGGGCCAGGGGGCCTATGGCTACACCTTC | CASTQPGQGAYGYTF
few | TRBD2 | TRBJ2-1 | TRBV6-5 | TGTGCCAGCGGGGGCAGAAAAAGCGGGAGGGATGAGCAGTTCTTC | CASGGRKSGRDEQFF
few | NA | TRBJ2-5 | TRBV6-5 | TGTGCCAGCAGTTACTACGGGTTTAGGGAGACCCAGTACTTC | CASSYYGFRETQYF
NA | NA | TRBJ1-2 | TRBV27 | TGTGCCAGCAGTCCGGACAGCTACTATGGCTACACCTTC | CASSPDSYYGYTF
few | NA | TRBJ2-7 | TRBV5-6 | TGTGCCAGCAGCCCCAGGGGCTACGAGCAGTACTTC | CASSPRGYEQYF
NA | NA | TRBJ2-7 | TRBV5-4 | TGTGCCAGCAGCTCGGGGGGCGGGCAGTACTTC | CASSSGGGQYF
few | NA | TRBJ2-1 | TRBV6-5 | TGTGCCAGCAGCCCCCGGGGGTACAATGAGCAGTTCTTC | CASSPRGYNEQFF
NA | TRBD1 | TRBJ1-5 | TRBV15 | TGTGCCACCAGCAGAGAACAGGGGGGTTATCAGCCCCAGCATTTT | CATSREQGGYQPQHF
NA | TRBD1 | TRBJ1-2 | TRBV9 | TGTGCCAGCAGCGTAGTTCCCGACAGGGCATACGGCTACACCTTC | CASSVVPDRAYGYTF
NA | NA | TRBJ1-1 | TRBV7-9 | TGTGCCAGCAGCTCTTCGGCTGAAGCTTTCTTT | CASSSSAEAFF
NA | NA | TRBJ1-1 | TRBV12-5 | TGTGCTAGTGGTTTGGAGACAGGATCCACTGAAGCTTTCTTT | CASGLETGSTEAFF
NA | NA | TRBJ2-7 | TRBV7-7 | TGTGCTAGCAGCCCCGACAGTTCCTACGAGCAGTACTTC | CASSPDSSYEQYF
few | NA | TRBJ1-6 | TRBV2 | TGTGCCAGCAGTGAAGCGGCCTCACCCCTCCACTTT | CASSEAASPLHF
few | NA | TRBJ2-1 | TRBV28 | TGTGCCAGCAGTCCTAACTGGCGGGGGCTCTACAATGAGCAGTTCTTC | CASSPNWRGLYNEQFF
NA | TRBD2 | TRBJ2-3 | TRBV6-1 | TGTGCCAGCAGTGTATCCCTCGGGACTAGCGGGGATACGCAGTATTTT | CASSVSLGTSGDTQYF
few | TRBD1 | TRBJ2-1 | TRBV25-1 | TGTGCCAGCAGTGGATACCGGGACAGGGAATGGAATGAGCAGTTCTTC | CASSGYRDREWNEQFF
NA | NA | TRBJ1-2 | TRBV29-1 | TGCAGCGTAAGCCCGGTGAACTATGGCTACACCTTC | CSVSPVNYGYTF
NA | TRBD2 | TRBJ2-3 | TRBV30 | TGTGCCTGGACCCTAGTAGCGGGAGTAGGAGATACGCAGTATTTT | CAWTLVAGVGDTQYF
NA | NA | TRBJ2-5 | TRBV19 | TGTGCCAGTAGGGGACTGGCGGAGACCCAGTACTTC | CASRGLAETQYF
NA | NA | TRBJ1-3 | TRBV25-1 | TGTGCCAGCAGTGAATTGGGGCAGGCGAACACTGGAAACACCATATATTTT | CASSELGQANTGNTIYF